These 2 T cell receptor beta chains came from one sample sequenced in a study of shared clonotypes between healthy human individuals (dated by TCRdb to between 2020 and 2021). Library creation used the immunoSEQ multiplex PCR assay. The table comes from immuneACCESS by way of TCRdb, which keeps in-frame sequences with V and J called. Part of the clones is missing from these tables; in studies checked, under half for an unresolved V gene and the rest for unknown reasons. For this sample there are about 1,900,000 clones; about 95% appear just once. Together, the top ten hold 1% to 1.5% of the sample. CD8 naive samples consisted of CD45RO-negative cells that were positively selected for CCR7, yielding a CD45RA+CCR7+ population without TemRA cells. Sample: naive CD8+ T cells sorted from blood. The cell subset or site label of this sample denotes: CD45RA+CCR7+. These receptors all stem from a man younger than 30 in good health.

The V gene is TRBV2, the J gene TRBJ1-2; D is perhaps TRBD1 (6 bases). The CDR3 is 12 amino acids. Germline V gene lookup returns CDR1 SNHLY and CDR2 FYNNEI. V lost 6 bases to trimming and J lost 7 bases, with 12 bases between them. The CDR3 sequence is CASSGGGSGYTF. As DNA, the CDR3 is TGTGCCAGCAGCGGGGGGGGCAGTGGCTACACCTTC.

The V and J genes are TRBV29-1 and TRBJ2-7; the match to TRBD1 covers 7 bases. The CDR3 loop spans 15 amino acids. CDR1 and CDR2 from the germline V gene are SQVTM and ANQGSEA. V lost 4 bases, J lost 2 bases, and 11 bases stayed unmatched. The CDR3 coding sequence is TGCAGCGTTGTAGGAGACAGGGACGCCCCCTACGAGCAGTACTTC. It is translated as CSVVGDRDAPYEQYF.